This T cell receptor (beta chain) was recorded in a study of blood T cell repertoires in COVID-19. Study context: PBMCs, B-cell-depleted T cells, or T cells provided the cDNA or gDNA that made up the material.

V shed 0 bases and J shed 0 bases, with 7 bases lying between them. The germline V gene encodes CDR1 SGHRS and CDR2 YFSETQ. CDR3 length: 15 amino acids. Data came from immunoSEQ multiplex PCR; TCRdb stores just in-frame clones and leaves some out. The sample holds roughly 82,000 clones, approximately 82% seen once. The sample comprised peripheral blood. The gene calls are TRBV5-1 and TRBJ1-3, with a tentative D call TRBD1 (6 bases). The receptor was derived from an older woman with acute or convalescent COVID-19. The CDR3 DNA sequence: TGCGCCAGCAGCTTGGGACAGGTCTCTGGAAACACCATATATTTT. It encodes CASSLGQVSGNTIYF.